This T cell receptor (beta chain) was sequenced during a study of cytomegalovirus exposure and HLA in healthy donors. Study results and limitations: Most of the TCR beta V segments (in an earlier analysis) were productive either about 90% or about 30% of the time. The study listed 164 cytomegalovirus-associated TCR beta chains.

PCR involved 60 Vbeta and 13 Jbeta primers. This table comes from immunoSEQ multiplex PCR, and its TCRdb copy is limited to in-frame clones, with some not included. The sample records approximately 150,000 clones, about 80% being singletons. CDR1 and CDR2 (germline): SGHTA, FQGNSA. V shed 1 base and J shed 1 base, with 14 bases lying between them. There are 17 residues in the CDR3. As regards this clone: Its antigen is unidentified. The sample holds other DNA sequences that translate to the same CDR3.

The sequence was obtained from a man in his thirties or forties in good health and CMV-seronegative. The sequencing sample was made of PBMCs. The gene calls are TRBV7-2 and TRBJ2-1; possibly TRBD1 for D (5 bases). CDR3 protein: CASSLVPTGLSYNEQFF. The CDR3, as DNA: TGTGCCAGCAGCTTAGTCCCTACAGGCCTTTCCTACAATGAGCAGTTCTTC.